This T cell receptor beta chain emerged from a study of blood T cells in healthy people across ages. About the research overall: Researchers report that template switching captured about one barcoded beta molecule per two T cells.

This clonotype occurred a few times. The target antigen is unknown. There are 12 residues in the CDR3. Trimming removed 5 bases at V and 3 bases at J, with 8 bases between. Germline lookup yields CDR1 SGHTA and CDR2 FQGNSA. Staff drew roughly 10 milliliters of peripheral blood from each donor. Study results and caveats: With naive T cell percentage, TCR beta diversity showed a strong correlation.

For the second PCR, which ran for about 6 to 11 cycles, a sample-barcoded 5' primer and a J-beta primer mix were used. The yield of each sample was at least 3 million CDR3-containing paired-end reads. One entry per CDR3 protein, called by TCRdb with MiXCR from the 5' RACE reads. The table lists around 1.5 million distinct CDR3 sequences, approximately 59% of them singletons. The chain uses TRBV7-2 and TRBJ2-7; the D is unclear. The sequence derives from a man between 18 and 29 years old in good health. Sequencing input: blood. The CDR3 DNA follows: TGTGCCAGCAGCGCGACCTACTACGAGCAGTACTTC. The encoded protein is CASSATYYEQYF.